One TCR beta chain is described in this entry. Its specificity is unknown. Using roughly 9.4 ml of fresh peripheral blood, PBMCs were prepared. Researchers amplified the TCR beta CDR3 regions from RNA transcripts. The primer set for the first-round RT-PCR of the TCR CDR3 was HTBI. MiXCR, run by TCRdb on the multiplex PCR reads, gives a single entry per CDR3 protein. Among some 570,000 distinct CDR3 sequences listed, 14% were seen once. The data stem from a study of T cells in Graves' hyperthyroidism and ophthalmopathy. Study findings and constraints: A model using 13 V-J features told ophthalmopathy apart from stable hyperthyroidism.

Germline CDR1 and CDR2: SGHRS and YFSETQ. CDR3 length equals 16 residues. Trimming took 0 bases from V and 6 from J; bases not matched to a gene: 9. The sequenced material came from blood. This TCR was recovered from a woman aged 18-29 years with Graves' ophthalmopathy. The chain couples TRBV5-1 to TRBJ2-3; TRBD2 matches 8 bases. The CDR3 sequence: CASSLGGGRPADTQYF. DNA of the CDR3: TGCGCCAGCAGCTTGGGGGGCGGGAGGCCGGCGGATACGCAGTATTTT.